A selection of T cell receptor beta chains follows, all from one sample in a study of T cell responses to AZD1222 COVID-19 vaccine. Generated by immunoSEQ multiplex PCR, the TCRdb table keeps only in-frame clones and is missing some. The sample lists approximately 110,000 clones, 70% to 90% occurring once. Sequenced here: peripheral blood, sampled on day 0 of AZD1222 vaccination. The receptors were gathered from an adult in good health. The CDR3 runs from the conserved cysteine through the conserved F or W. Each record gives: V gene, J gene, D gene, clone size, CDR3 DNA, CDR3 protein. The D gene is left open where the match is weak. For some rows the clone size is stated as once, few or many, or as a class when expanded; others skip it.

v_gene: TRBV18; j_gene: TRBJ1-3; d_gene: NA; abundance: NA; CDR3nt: TGTGCCAGCTCGCGAGAATCCACAGGTGGATCTGGAAACACCATATATTTT; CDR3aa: CASSRESTGGSGNTIYF
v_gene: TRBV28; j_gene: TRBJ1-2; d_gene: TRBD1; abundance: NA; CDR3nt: TGTGCCAGCGTGAGGACAGGGGCTAACTATGGCTACACCTTC; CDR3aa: CASVRTGANYGYTF
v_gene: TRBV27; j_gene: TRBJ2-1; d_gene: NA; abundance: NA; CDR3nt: TGTGCCAGCAGTATTAATATCGCCCAATACAATGAGCAGTTCTTC; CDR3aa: CASSINIAQYNEQFF
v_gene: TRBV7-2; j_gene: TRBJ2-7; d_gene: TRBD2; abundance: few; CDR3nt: TGTGCCAGCAGCTCTCGGGGCGGGAGTACCGAGCAGTACTTC; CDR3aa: CASSSRGGSTEQYF
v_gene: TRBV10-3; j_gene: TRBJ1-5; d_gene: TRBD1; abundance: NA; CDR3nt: TGTGCCATCAGCCGGGACAGCCCCAATCAGCCCCAGCATTTT; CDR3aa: CAISRDSPNQPQHF
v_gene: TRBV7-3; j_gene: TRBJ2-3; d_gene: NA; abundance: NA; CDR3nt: TGTGCCAGCAGCCCTGGAGGGGCAGATACGCAGTATTTT; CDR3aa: CASSPGGADTQYF
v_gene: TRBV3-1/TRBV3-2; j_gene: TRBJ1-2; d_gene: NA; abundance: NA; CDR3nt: TGTGCCAGCAGCCAACAGGGGACCAACTATGGCTACACCTTC; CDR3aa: CASSQQGTNYGYTF
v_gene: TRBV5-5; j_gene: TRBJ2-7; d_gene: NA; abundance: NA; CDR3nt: TGTGCCAGCAGCTTGGCCCCTCCCCTAGATGTCTACGAGCAGTACTTC; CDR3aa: CASSLAPPLDVYEQYF
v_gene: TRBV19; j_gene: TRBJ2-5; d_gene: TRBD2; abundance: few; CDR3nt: TGTGCCAGTAGTAGGTGGGAGGGGTCCGCAGAGACCCAGTACTTC; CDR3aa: CASSRWEGSAETQYF
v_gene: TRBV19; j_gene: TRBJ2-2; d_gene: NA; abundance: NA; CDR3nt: TGTGCCAGTAGTATAAGCAGGGCCACCGGGGAGCTGTTTTTT; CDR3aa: CASSISRATGELFF
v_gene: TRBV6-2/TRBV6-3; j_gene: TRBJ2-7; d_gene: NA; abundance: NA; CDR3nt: TGTGCCAGCAGTTACTCGGGGCGGGGGCCCTACGAGCAGTACTTC; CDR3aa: CASSYSGRGPYEQYF
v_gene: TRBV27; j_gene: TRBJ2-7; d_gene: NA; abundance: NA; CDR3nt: TGTGCCAGCAAGAGTGGCAGGTGGGGTAACGAGCAGTACTTC; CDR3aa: CASKSGRWGNEQYF
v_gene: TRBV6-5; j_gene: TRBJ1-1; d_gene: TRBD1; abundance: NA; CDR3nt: TGTGCCAGCAGTTACTTGGGACAGGGGTGGAACACTGAAGCTTTCTTT; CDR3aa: CASSYLGQGWNTEAFF
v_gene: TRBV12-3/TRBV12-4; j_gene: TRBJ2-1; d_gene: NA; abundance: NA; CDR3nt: TGTGCCAGCAGGCGGCAGGGGTTTGAGCAGTTCTTC; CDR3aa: CASRRQGFEQFF
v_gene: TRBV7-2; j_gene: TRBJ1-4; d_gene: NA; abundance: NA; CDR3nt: TGTGCCAGCAGCCACCCTTGGGGGGAAAAACTGTTTTTT; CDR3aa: CASSHPWGEKLFF
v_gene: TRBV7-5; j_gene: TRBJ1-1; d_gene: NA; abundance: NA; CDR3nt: TGTGCCAGAAGCGCCTTATGGGCTTGGGGTAGGGTCACTGAAGCTTTCTTT; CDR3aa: CARSALWAWGRVTEAFF
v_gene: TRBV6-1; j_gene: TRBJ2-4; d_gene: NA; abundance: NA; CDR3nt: TGTGCCAGCAGTGAAGCGGGACTTCAGGCGAATATGGCCAAAAACATTCAGTACTTC; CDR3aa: CASSEAGLQANMAKNIQYF
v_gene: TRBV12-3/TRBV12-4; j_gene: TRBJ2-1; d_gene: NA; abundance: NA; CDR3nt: TGTGCCAGCAGTTTCTTGGGGGTGAATGAGCAGTTCTTC; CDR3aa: CASSFLGVNEQFF
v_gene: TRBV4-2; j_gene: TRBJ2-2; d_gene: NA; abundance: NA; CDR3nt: TGTGCCAGCAGCCAAGATCCCCAGCACACCGGGGAGCTGTTTTTT; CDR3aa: CASSQDPQHTGELFF
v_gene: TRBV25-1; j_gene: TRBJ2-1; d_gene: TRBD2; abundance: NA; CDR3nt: TGTGCCAGCAGTGACGGGAGCGGGAGGGGGTACAATGAGCAGTTCTTC; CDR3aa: CASSDGSGRGYNEQFF
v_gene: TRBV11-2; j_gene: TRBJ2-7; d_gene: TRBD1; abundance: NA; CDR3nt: TGTGCCAGCGGGTGGACAGGGACCTACGAGCAGTACTTC; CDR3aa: CASGWTGTYEQYF
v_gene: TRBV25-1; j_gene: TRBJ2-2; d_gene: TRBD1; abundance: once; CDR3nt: TGTGCCAGCAGTGAACCAGGGGGCTCGGCCGGGGAGCTGTTTTTT; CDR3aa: CASSEPGGSAGELFF
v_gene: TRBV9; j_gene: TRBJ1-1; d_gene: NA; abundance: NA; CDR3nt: TGTGCCAGCAGCGTAGCTACGGTAGGGCCGAACACTGAAGCTTTCTTT; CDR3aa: CASSVATVGPNTEAFF
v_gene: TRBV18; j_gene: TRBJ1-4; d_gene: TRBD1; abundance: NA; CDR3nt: TGTGCCAGCTCACAACAGACAGGGGGCGGAGGTGAAAAACTGTTTTTT; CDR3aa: CASSQQTGGGGEKLFF
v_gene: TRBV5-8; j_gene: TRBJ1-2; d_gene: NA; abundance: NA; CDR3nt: TGTGCCAGCAGCTTGTGGCAGGTTGACTATGGCTACACCTTC; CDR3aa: CASSLWQVDYGYTF
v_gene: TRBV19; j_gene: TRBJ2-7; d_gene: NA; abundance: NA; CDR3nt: TGTGCCAGTAGTATGGGGGGAGCCTACGAGCAGTACTTC; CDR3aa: CASSMGGAYEQYF
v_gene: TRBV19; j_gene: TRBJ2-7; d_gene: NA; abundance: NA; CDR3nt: TGTGCCAGTAGTATCGGCGACAGCTACGAGCAGTACTTC; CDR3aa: CASSIGDSYEQYF
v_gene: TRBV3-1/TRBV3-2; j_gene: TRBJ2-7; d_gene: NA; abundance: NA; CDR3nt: TGTGCCAGCAGCCGAGGCGGGACACGCGTTTCCTACGAGCAGTACTTC; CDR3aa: CASSRGGTRVSYEQYF
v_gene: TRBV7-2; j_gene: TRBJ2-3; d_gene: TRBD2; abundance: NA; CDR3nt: TGTGCCAGCAGCTTAGGGACTAGCGGGGGCACAGATACGCAGTATTTT; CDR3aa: CASSLGTSGGTDTQYF
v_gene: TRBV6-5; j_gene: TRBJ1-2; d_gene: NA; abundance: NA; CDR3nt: TGTGCCACCCCCCGAAGGGCTGCCTATGGCTACACCTTC; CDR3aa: CATPRRAAYGYTF
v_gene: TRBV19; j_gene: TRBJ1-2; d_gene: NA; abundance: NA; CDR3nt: TGTGCCAGTAGCCGTGGGACATTCTATGGCTACACCTTC; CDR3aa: CASSRGTFYGYTF
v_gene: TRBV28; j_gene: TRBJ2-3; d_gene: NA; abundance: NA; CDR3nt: TGTGCCAGCAGGGGAGCGGACCTCCGGACAGATACGCAGTATTTT; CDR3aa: CASRGADLRTDTQYF
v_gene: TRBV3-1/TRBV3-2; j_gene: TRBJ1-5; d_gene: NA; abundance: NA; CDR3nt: TGTGCCAGCAGCCAAGGGCAGGTCCTCAATCAGCCCCAGCATTTT; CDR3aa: CASSQGQVLNQPQHF
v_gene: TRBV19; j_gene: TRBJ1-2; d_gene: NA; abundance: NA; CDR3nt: TGTGCCAGTAGTGAGACCCGGGACCGGTATGGCTACACCTTC; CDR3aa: CASSETRDRYGYTF
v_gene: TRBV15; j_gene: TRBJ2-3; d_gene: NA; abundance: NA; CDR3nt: TGTGCCACCAGCAGAGTTGGGCGAGATGGGACAGATACGCAGTATTTT; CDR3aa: CATSRVGRDGTDTQYF
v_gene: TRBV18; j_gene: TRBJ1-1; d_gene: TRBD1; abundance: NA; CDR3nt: TGTGCCAGCTCACCGACAGGGGGTACTGAAGCTTTCTTT; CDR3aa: CASSPTGGTEAFF
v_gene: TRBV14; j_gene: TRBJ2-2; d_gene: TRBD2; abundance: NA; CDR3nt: TGTGCCAGCCACGGGACTAGCGGGATAGGAAGGGAGCTGTTTTTT; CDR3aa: CASHGTSGIGRELFF
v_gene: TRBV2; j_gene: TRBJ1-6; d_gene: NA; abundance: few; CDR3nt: TGTGCCAGCAGTGGGGCGGAGCATAATTCACCCCTCCACTTT; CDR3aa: CASSGAEHNSPLHF
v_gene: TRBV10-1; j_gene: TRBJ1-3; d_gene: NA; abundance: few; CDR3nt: TGCGCCAGCAGTGACGGGGGCTTTGGAAACACCATATATTTT; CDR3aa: CASSDGGFGNTIYF
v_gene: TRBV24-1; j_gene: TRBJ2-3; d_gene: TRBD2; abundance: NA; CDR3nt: TGTGCCACCAGTGGAGGTAGCGGGGGAACCACAGATACGCAGTATTTT; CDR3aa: CATSGGSGGTTDTQYF
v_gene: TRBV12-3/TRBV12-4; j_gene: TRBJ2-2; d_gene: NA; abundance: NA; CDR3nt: TGTGCCAGCAGTTTTCGGGAGCTGTTTTTT; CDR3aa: CASSFRELFF
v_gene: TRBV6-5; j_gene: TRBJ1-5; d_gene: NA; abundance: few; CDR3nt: TGTGCCAGCAGTCTTCCTGGGCAGCCCCAGCATTTT; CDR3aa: CASSLPGQPQHF
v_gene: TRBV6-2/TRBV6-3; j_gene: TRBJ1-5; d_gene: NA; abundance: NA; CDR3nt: TGTGCCAGCAGTCAGGGCTATCAGCCCCAGCATTTT; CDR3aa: CASSQGYQPQHF
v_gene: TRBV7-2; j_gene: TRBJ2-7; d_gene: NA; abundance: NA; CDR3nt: TGTGCCAGCAGCTTACAGGGTGGGAGCTACGAGCAGTACTTC; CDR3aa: CASSLQGGSYEQYF
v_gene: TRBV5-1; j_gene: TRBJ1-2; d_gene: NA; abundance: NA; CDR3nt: TGCGCCAGCAGCCCGGACAGTTTCTATGGCTACACCTTC; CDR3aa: CASSPDSFYGYTF
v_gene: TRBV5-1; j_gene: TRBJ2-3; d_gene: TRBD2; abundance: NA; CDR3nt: TGCGCCAGCAGCCATTCCGGGACTAGCGGCGGCACAGATACGCAGTATTTT; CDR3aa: CASSHSGTSGGTDTQYF
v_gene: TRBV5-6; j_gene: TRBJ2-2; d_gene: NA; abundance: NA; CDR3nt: TGTGCCAGCAGCTTGTTTGGGGTGCCCACCGGGGAGCTGTTTTTT; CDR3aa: CASSLFGVPTGELFF
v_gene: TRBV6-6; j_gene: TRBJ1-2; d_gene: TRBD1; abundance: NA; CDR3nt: TGTGCCAGCTCCGGTATGCAGGGGGCGATGCCTCATGGCTACACCTTC; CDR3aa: CASSGMQGAMPHGYTF
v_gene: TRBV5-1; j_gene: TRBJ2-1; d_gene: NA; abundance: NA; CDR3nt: TGCGCCAGCAGCTTCGGCAGGGCGGCCTACAATGAGCAGTTCTTC; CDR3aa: CASSFGRAAYNEQFF
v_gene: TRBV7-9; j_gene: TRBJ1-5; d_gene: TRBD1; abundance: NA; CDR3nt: TGTGCCAGCAGCCCCGGACAGGGCTATCAGCCCCAGCATTTT; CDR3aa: CASSPGQGYQPQHF
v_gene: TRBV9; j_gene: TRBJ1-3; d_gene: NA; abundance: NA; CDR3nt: TGTGCCAGCAGCGGGTGGGGCAGGAACACCATATATTTT; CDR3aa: CASSGWGRNTIYF
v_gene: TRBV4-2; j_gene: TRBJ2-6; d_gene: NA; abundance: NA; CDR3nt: TGTGCCAGCAGCCAGGACGGGGCTGTGGCTGGGGCCAACGTCCTGACTTTC; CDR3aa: CASSQDGAVAGANVLTF
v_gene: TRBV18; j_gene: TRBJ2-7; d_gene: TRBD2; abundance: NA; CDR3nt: TGTGCCAGCTCACCACAGGTAGTAGCGGGGTACTACGAGCAGTACTTC; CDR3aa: CASSPQVVAGYYEQYF
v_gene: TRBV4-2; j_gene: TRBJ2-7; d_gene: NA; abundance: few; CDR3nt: TGTGCCAGCAGCCAAGATAACGGGAGTCCCTTCGAGCAGTACTTC; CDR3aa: CASSQDNGSPFEQYF
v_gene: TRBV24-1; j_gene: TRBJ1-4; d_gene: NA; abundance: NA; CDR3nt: TGTGCCACCAGTAGATCGGGGTCCGGTGAAAAACTGTTTTTT; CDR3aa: CATSRSGSGEKLFF
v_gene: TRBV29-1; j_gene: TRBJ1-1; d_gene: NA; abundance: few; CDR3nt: TGCAGCGCCGCAGGGCCCAGCCCTGAAGCTTTCTTT; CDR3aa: CSAAGPSPEAFF
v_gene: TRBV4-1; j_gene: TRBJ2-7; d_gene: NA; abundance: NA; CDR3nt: TGCGCCAGCAGCCACGTACCCCCGGGCCCCTCCGAGCAGTACTTC; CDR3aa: CASSHVPPGPSEQYF
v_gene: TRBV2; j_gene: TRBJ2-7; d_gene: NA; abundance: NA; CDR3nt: TGTGCCAGCACGCGTGGCAAGCGGGCCTATAGCTCCTACGAGCAGTACTTC; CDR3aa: CASTRGKRAYSSYEQYF
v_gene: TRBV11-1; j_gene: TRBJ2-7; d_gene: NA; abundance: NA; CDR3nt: TGTGCCAGCAGCTCGGGCCCGGGGAGCGAGCAGTACTTC; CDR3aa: CASSSGPGSEQYF
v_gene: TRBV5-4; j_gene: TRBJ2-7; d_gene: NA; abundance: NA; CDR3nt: TGTGCCAGCAGCCGGGGAGGTGGCGTCTACGAGCAGTACTTC; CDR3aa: CASSRGGGVYEQYF